Each of the 5 T cell receptor beta chains below was sequenced from the same sample in a study of cytomegalovirus exposure and HLA in healthy donors. PCR employed 60 Vbeta and 13 Jbeta primers. Some clones are missing from TCRdb's copy, which holds only in-frame ones; the method was immunoSEQ multiplex PCR. The table shows 150,000 to 200,000 clones, with approximately 80% occurring only once. The sequencing sample was made of PBMCs. The receptor source for this set is a woman between 18 and 30 years old in good health and CMV-seropositive.

This clone occurred a few times. V and J are TRBV6-5 and TRBJ1-2, with a weak D call TRBD1 (6 bases). The V gene lost 9 bases and the J gene lost 8 bases, with 13 bases spanning the gap. The CDR3 has 11 residues. Germline CDR1 and CDR2: MNHEY and SVGAGI. DNA for the CDR3: TGTGCCAGTACACAGGGCCTGGGCTACACCTTC. Amino acids: CASTQGLGYTF.

This clone showed up just a few times. The gene calls are TRBV5-1 and TRBJ2-7; 11 nucleotides line up with TRBD1. Germline CDR1 SGHRS, CDR2 YFSETQ. Trimming removed 2 bases from V and 3 bases from J; junction bases left unmatched: 7. The CDR3 is 16 residues long. The CDR3 DNA reads TGCGCCAGCAGCTTCCCGGACAGGGGGCCGATCTACGAGCAGTACTTC. It is translated as CASSFPDRGPIYEQYF.

The CDR3 spells CASSSRGTANSGNTIYF. CDR3 DNA sequence: TGTGCCAGCAGCTCCAGGGGGACAGCAAACTCTGGAAACACCATATATTTT. The chain employs TRBV7-6 and TRBJ1-3; TRBD1 aligns across 7 bases. Unmatched junction bases numbered 9, after V lost 4 bases and J lost 0 bases. The germline V gene has CDR1 SGHVS and CDR2 FNYEAQ. The CDR3 extends over 17 amino acids.

CDR3 region: CASSPQRGTIHEQYF. The CDR3 DNA sequence: TGTGCCAGCAGCCCCCAACGGGGGACGATTCACGAGCAGTACTTC. The J gene is TRBJ2-7, the V gene TRBV7-8; D might be TRBD2 (6 bases). CDR1 is SGHVS, CDR2 FQNEAQ, per germline. CDR3 size: 15 residues. The germline V and J ends were trimmed by 5 bases and 5 bases, with 19 bases remaining between them. Using reference TRBV7-8 and TRBJ2-7 for the parts outside the CDR3, the full variable domain is GAGVSQSPRYKVAKRGQDVALRCDPISGHVSLFWYQQALGQGPEFLTYFQNEAQLDKSGLPSDRFFAERPEGSVSTLKIQRTQQEDSAVYLCASSPQRGTIHEQYFGPGTRLTVT.

This clone was picked up a small number of times. The V and J genes are TRBV19 and TRBJ2-7, with 7 nucleotides matching TRBD1. From germline, CDR1 is LNHDA and CDR2 SQIVND (reference sequence). This CDR3 has 11 amino acids. The junction had 2 bases not matched to a gene; V was cut back by 8 bases and J by 4 bases. CDR3: CASGQEYEQYF. In DNA form, the CDR3 reads TGTGCCAGTGGACAGGAGTACGAGCAGTACTTC.